These 21 T cell receptor beta chains were all obtained from the same sample, sequenced in a study of blood T cell repertoires in COVID-19. Method: immunoSEQ multiplex PCR; TCRdb's copy keeps in-frame clones and lacks some. Of roughly 280,000 clones listed, under 95% were seen once; the top ten hold 2.5% to 3%. The specimen was PBMCs or T cells enriched from blood (not recorded which). These receptors came from a man aged 35 to 55 who had been exposed to COVID-19.

The chain uses TRBV28 and TRBJ2-2; 10 bases map to TRBD1. The V gene end was trimmed by 5 bases and the J gene end by 6 bases; junction bases not matched to a gene: 6. The V gene's germline CDR1 is MDHEN and CDR2 SYDVKM. This CDR3 comprises 15 residues. CDR3: CASSGSGQGAGELFF. The CDR3 nucleotides are TGTGCCAGCAGTGGGAGCGGACAGGGGGCCGGGGAGCTGTTTTTT. The whole variable domain, remainder taken from reference TRBV28 and TRBJ2-2, is DVKVTQSSRYLVKRTGEKVFLECVQDMDHENMFWYRQDPGLGLRLIYFSYDVKMKEKGDIPEGYSVSREKKERFSLILESASTNQTSMYLCASSGSGQGAGELFFGEGSRLTVL.

V gene TRBV7-9 combines with J gene TRBJ2-2; D might be TRBD1 (6 bases). Trimming took 1 base from V and 7 from J, leaving 16 bases between them. From germline, CDR1 is SEHNR and CDR2 FQNEAQ (reference sequence). This CDR3 spans 16 amino acids. This CDR3 is CASSLVRGNLGGELFF. CDR3 nucleotide sequence: TGTGCCAGCAGCTTAGTAAGGGGGAACCTTGGCGGGGAGCTGTTTTTT.

The chain's CDR3 is CASSLASGTGFTRTDTQYF. Written as DNA, the CDR3 is TGTGCCAGCAGCTTAGCCTCCGGGACAGGGTTTACTAGGACAGATACGCAGTATTTT. The chain joins TRBV7-2 to TRBJ2-3; TRBD1 matches 9 bases. The V gene end was trimmed by 0 bases and the J gene end by 3 bases; junction bases not matched to a gene: 13. The CDR3 has 19 residues. The V gene's germline CDR1 is SGHTA and CDR2 FQGNSA.

CDR3 nucleotide sequence: TGTGCCAGCAGCTTGGAACTAGCGGGGTACAATGAGCAGTTCTTC. It translates to CASSLELAGYNEQFF. The chain carries TRBV5-4 and TRBJ2-1, with 10 bases fitting TRBD2. The germline V gene encodes CDR1 SGHNT and CDR2 YYREEE (reference sequence). The CDR3 is 15 amino acids. J lost 4 bases, V lost 0 bases, and 1 base had no gene match. Together with reference TRBV5-4 and TRBJ2-1, the CDR3 gives the full variable domain: ETGVTQSPTHLIKTRGQQVTLRCSSQSGHNTVSWYQQALGQGPQFIFQYYREEENGRGNFPPRFSGLQFPNYSSELNVNALELDDSALYLCASSLELAGYNEQFFGPGTRLTVL.

The rearrangement links TRBV19 to TRBJ1-5; a weak D match, TRBD1 (6 bases). This CDR3 is built from 14 residues. V dropped 3 bases and J dropped 7 bases, with 13 bases sitting between them. Looked up from germline, CDR1 is LNHDA and CDR2 is SQIVND (reference sequence). The CDR3 sequence is CASSMYREGQPQHF. In DNA, the CDR3 is TGTGCCAGTAGTATGTACAGGGAAGGGCAGCCCCAGCATTTT.

The chain couples TRBV30 to TRBJ1-6; D might be TRBD1 (6 bases). Germline V CDR1 and CDR2: GTSNPN, SVGIG (reference sequence). Trimming took 0 bases from V and 3 from J, leaving 9 bases between them. This CDR3 has 15 residues. The CDR3 spells CAWSVGGGYNSPLHF. In nucleotides, the CDR3 is TGTGCCTGGAGTGTAGGGGGTGGCTATAATTCACCCCTCCACTTT. Supplemented by reference TRBV30 and TRBJ1-6, the full variable domain reads SQTIHQWPATLVQPVGSPLSLECTVEGTSNPNLYWYRQAAGRGLQLLFYSVGIGQISSEVPQNLSASRPQDRQFILSSKKLLLSDSGFYLCAWSVGGGYNSPLHFGNGTRLTVT.

The rearrangement uses TRBV19 and TRBJ1-4, with 10 positions matching TRBD1. CDR3 length equals 18 residues. Losses at the gene ends were 3 bases for V and 5 bases for J; bases not matched to a gene: 12. Germline values: CDR1 LNHDA, CDR2 SQIVND (reference sequence). The CDR3 protein is CASSIGIGRTGGNEKLFF. As DNA, the CDR3 is TGTGCCAGTAGTATCGGTATTGGAAGGACAGGGGGGAATGAAAAACTGTTTTTT.

J is TRBJ2-7 and V is TRBV18; D remains ambiguous. CDR1 KGHSH and CDR2 LQKENI come from the germline V gene. The length of the CDR3 is 13 residues. Between the trimmed V and J ends, which lost 3 bases and 1 base, there was a span of 7 bases. The DNA of the CDR3 is TGTGCCAGCTCACCTTCCCGGTCCTACGAGCAGTACTTC. This translates into CASSPSRSYEQYF.

The rearrangement uses TRBV7-2 and TRBJ2-6, with 7 bases matching TRBD1. Germline V gene data show CDR1 as SGHTA and CDR2 as FQGNSA. The CDR3 consists of 15 residues. The junction had 2 bases not matched to a gene; V was cut back by 6 bases and J by 0 bases. CDR3 sequence: CASRPGGSGANVLTF. Here the CDR3 DNA reads TGTGCCAGCAGGCCAGGGGGCTCTGGGGCCAACGTCCTGACTTTC.

V usage is TRBV3-1 (or the pseudogene TRBV3-2) and J usage is TRBJ1-3; a possible D gene is TRBD1 (5 bases). Germline V gene data show CDR1 as LGHDT and CDR2 as YNNKEL (reference sequence). This CDR3 is built from 13 residues. With 10 bases removed from V and 1 base from J, the gap between germline ends came to 11 bases. CDR3 bases: TGTGCCACCGCGACAGTATCTGGAAACACCATATATTTT. Its protein product is CATATVSGNTIYF.

The gene calls are TRBV7-2 and TRBJ2-3; D possibly corresponds to TRBD2 (6 bases). This CDR3 comprises 15 residues. Per germline, CDR1 SGHTA and CDR2 FQGNSA. Trimming removed 3 bases at V and 5 bases at J, with 15 bases between. CDR3 in DNA: TGTGCCAGCAGCTTGGGTTCGACTAGTAGAGATACGCAGTATTTT. As protein: CASSLGSTSRDTQYF.

CDR3 in amino acids: CASSLWTGLAGSSEQYF. The DNA of the CDR3 is TGTGCCAGCAGCCTCTGGACCGGACTAGCGGGAAGCAGCGAGCAGTACTTC. The chain uses TRBV3-1 (or the pseudogene TRBV3-2) and TRBJ2-7; 12 nucleotides align to TRBD2. The CDR3 extends over 17 amino acids. In germline, CDR1 is LGHDT, CDR2 YNNKEL (reference sequence). Losses at the gene ends were 4 bases for V and 6 bases for J; bases not matched to a gene: 13.

The V and J genes are TRBV5-4 and TRBJ2-5; 11 bases align to TRBD2. With V trimmed by 0 bases and J by 2 bases, 3 bases remained unmatched. Germline V CDR1 and CDR2: SGHNT, YYREEE (reference sequence). This CDR3 spans 16 amino acids. The CDR3 loop is CASSLVAGGGQETQYF. The CDR3 region has the DNA TGTGCCAGCAGCTTGGTAGCGGGAGGGGGACAAGAGACCCAGTACTTC. Filled out from reference TRBV5-4 and TRBJ2-5, the complete variable domain reads ETGVTQSPTHLIKTRGQQVTLRCSSQSGHNTVSWYQQALGQGPQFIFQYYREEENGRGNFPPRFSGLQFPNYSSELNVNALELDDSALYLCASSLVAGGGQETQYFGPGTRLLVL.

CDR3 in amino acids: CASRLRRQGLQYEQYF. DNA of the CDR3: TGCGCCAGCAGGCTCCGCCGACAGGGACTCCAGTACGAGCAGTACTTC. The gene calls are TRBV23-1 and TRBJ2-7, with a possible D match to TRBD1 (7 bases). TRBV23-1 is treated as an ORF (open reading frame) with a function not yet certain. The CDR3 spans 16 residues. V was pared by 6 bases and J by 4 bases, with 22 bases between.

This chain links TRBV28 with TRBJ1-1; unclear D gene. Germline assignment: CDR1 MDHEN and CDR2 SYDVKM. The V gene lost 6 bases and the J gene lost 7 bases, with 21 bases spanning the gap. The length of the CDR3 is 15 residues. CDR3 loop: CASREIRGFRGEAFF. The CDR3 nucleotides are TGTGCCAGCAGGGAGATACGGGGATTTCGTGGTGAAGCTTTCTTT.

The V call is TRBV29-1, the J call TRBJ2-7; 7 bases map to TRBD1. The CDR3 length is 15 residues. Germline CDR1 SQVTM, CDR2 ANQGSEA. After removal of 1 base from V and 3 bases from J, the junction contained 9 bases not matched to a gene. The CDR3 DNA reads TGCAGCGTTGAAGCCGGTAGACAGGGTGGCTACGAGCAGTACTTC. Encoded protein: CSVEAGRQGGYEQYF.

This chain links TRBV27 with TRBJ1-6; D uncertain. V lost 6 bases, J lost 5 bases, and 11 bases lay in between. Germline V lookup: CDR1 MNHEY, CDR2 SMNVEV (reference sequence). The CDR3 extends over 14 amino acids. The CDR3 region has the DNA TGTGCCAGCAGACAAGGACTGAATAATTCACCCCTCCACTTT. Encoded protein: CASRQGLNNSPLHF.

V usage is TRBV11-2 and J usage is TRBJ1-6; 8 bases fit TRBD1. The CDR3 spans 18 residues. Germline CDR1 SGHAT, CDR2 FQNNGV. After removal of 1 base from V and 7 bases from J, the junction contained 12 bases not matched to a gene. DNA for the CDR3: TGTGCCAGCAGCTTAGTCAGGGGGCCGTCAATGAGGAATTCACCCCTCCACTTT. This sequence encodes CASSLVRGPSMRNSPLHF.

This chain uses TRBV9 with TRBJ1-1; 10 positions match TRBD1. The CDR3 has 14 residues. The germline V gene encodes CDR1 SGDLS and CDR2 YYNGEE. With 3 bases clipped from V and 4 bases from J, the junction kept 3 bases outside the gene matches. The CDR3 DNA reads TGTGCCAGCAGCGGACAGGGGGCCGGCACTGAAGCTTTCTTT. This translates into CASSGQGAGTEAFF.

The chain joins TRBV10-3 to TRBJ2-7; TRBD1 matches 9 bases. The CDR3 extends over 18 amino acids. Germline trimming cut 2 bases from V and 4 bases from J; bases unmatched to any gene: 15. In germline, CDR1 is ENHRY, CDR2 SYGVKD. CDR3 amino acids: CAISERDRVSLVDYEQYF. The DNA of the CDR3 is TGTGCCATCAGTGAGCGGGACAGGGTGAGTTTGGTGGATTACGAGCAGTACTTC.

The rearrangement links TRBV30 to TRBJ2-7, with D unclear. The germline CDR1 and CDR2 sequences are GTSNPN and SVGIG (reference sequence). The CDR3 totals 13 residues. Between the trimmed V and J ends, which lost 3 bases and 4 bases, there was a span of 13 bases. CDR3 DNA: TGTGCCTGGAGCGAAAATACCAGGTACGAGCAGTACTTC. As protein: CAWSENTRYEQYF.